The present TCR beta chain was sequenced within a study of beta chain features in type 1 diabetes. Across the whole study: There were approximately 100,000,000 sorted cells examined across all samples. General study results and limits: Naive, central memory and regulatory TCRB repertoires appeared more similar among patients than healthy donors.

On this clone: Its antigen is undetermined.

What was sequenced were expressed TCRB transcripts, since all of the isolated RNA had been reverse transcribed. Measured with immunoSEQ multiplex PCR; TCRdb has only the in-frame clones, and not every one. Among 400,000 to 600,000 clones listed, approximately 28% were seen once. The germline V gene encodes CDR1 SQVTM and CDR2 ANQGSEA. The V gene lost 7 bases and the J gene lost 7 bases, with 14 bases spanning the gap. This CDR3 is built from 12 residues. The chain couples TRBV29-1 to TRBJ2-1; maybe TRBD1 (5 bases). The source of this sequence is a young man in good health. Sequences were obtained from naive CD4+ T cells from blood. This CDR3 is CSGDAGRNEQFF. The CDR3 coding sequence is TGCAGCGGTGACGCAGGGCGTAATGAGCAGTTCTTC.